This T cell receptor (beta chain) stems from a study of OX40 agonist ivuxolimab in advanced cancers. Clones were sequenced by immunoSEQ multiplex PCR, and TCRdb holds only the in-frame ones, with some missing. Of some 64,000 clones listed, nearly 90% are singletons. This CDR3 comprises 15 residues. With V trimmed by 1 base and J by 2 bases, 5 bases remained unmatched. In germline, CDR1 is LGHNA, CDR2 YNFKEQ. The sample here was CD4+ or CD8+ T cells sorted from blood, taken in a trial of the OX40 agonist ivuxolimab. The V gene is TRBV4-2, the J gene TRBJ2-7, with 7 bases aligning to TRBD1. The sequence was obtained from an adult with an advanced solid tumor such as melanoma, head and neck, liver or kidney cancer. In DNA, the CDR3 is TGTGCCAGCAGCCAAGCGACAGGGCTAACCTACGAGCAGTACTTC. Encoded protein: CASSQATGLTYEQYF.